This T cell receptor beta chain emerged from a study of blood T cells in healthy people across ages. Around 10 milliliters of peripheral blood were drawn from each donor. A second PCR of roughly 6 to 12 cycles used a sample-barcoded 5' primer and a J-beta primer mix. The template-switch adaptor was a 5' adaptor with 12 random nucleotides. It tagged each cDNA molecule. In TCRdb, the 5' RACE reads were re-called with MiXCR into one record per CDR3 protein. Among 1.5 million to 2 million distinct CDR3 sequences listed, about 32% were seen once. Notes on the study in general: Older individuals had lower TCR beta diversity per million T cells (the decline was roughly linear).

In this sample, this clonotype turned up many times. Its antigen is not identified. V lost 7 bases and J lost 2, with 6 bases in between. This CDR3 region has 12 residues. CDR1 is MDHEN, CDR2 SYDVKM, per germline. The sequence derives from a woman aged 25 to 39 in good health. The sequenced sample was blood. V gene TRBV28 combines with J gene TRBJ2-1; a weak D match, TRBD2 (5 bases). DNA for the CDR3: TGTGCCAGCAACGGGGCCTACAATGAGCAGTTCTTC. Protein: CASNGAYNEQFF.